A selection of T cell receptor beta chains follows, all from one sample in a study of shared clonotypes between healthy human individuals. The protocol was immunoSEQ multiplex PCR, while the TCRdb copy is restricted to in-frame clones and leaves out a portion. The profile shows 300,000 to 350,000 clones, roughly 80% of them singletons. The sample comprised memory CD4+ T cells sorted from blood. The source is a man between 25 and 39 years old in good health. CDR3s include the opening cysteine and the closing phenylalanine or tryptophan. A D gene is named only where the DNA matches it firmly. Not every row has a clone size; where given, it reads once, few, many or a size class.

TRBV5-4	TRBJ2-7	TRBD1	NA	TGTGCCAGCAGCGAATTCGTGACCGGGACAGGGGCTGAGCAGTACTTC	CASSEFVTGTGAEQYF
TRBV18	TRBJ1-2	NA	NA	TGTGCCAGCTCACTAGGGACACCGGCTAACTATGGCTACACCTTC	CASSLGTPANYGYTF
TRBV7-3	TRBJ2-1	NA	once	TGTGCCAGCAGCTTAGGGACTCGCCTGTTCTTC	CASSLGTRLFF
TRBV7-3	TRBJ2-1	TRBD2	NA	TGTGCCAGCAGCTTAAGACCGATTATGGGAGGGGCCTACAATGAGCAGTTCTTC	CASSLRPIMGGAYNEQFF
TRBV18	TRBJ2-7	NA	NA	TGTGCCAGCTCACCACCGGTTCGAAGTGCCGAGCAGTACTTC	CASSPPVRSAEQYF
TRBV27	TRBJ2-5	TRBD2	once	TGTGCCAGCAGTCCCAACAGCGGGAGGGGTCCTGGAGAGACCCAGTACTTC	CASSPNSGRGPGETQYF
TRBV30	TRBJ2-7	TRBD2	NA	TGTGCCTGGAGCGACGGACTAGCGGGATTGCAGTACTTC	CAWSDGLAGLQYF
TRBV12-5	TRBJ2-7	NA	NA	TGTGCTAGTGGCCCAAGGGGGCAGTACTTC	CASGPRGQYF
TRBV27	TRBJ1-5	TRBD1	NA	TGTGCCAGCAGACCAGACAGGGGCCCCAATCAGCCCCAGCATTTT	CASRPDRGPNQPQHF
TRBV29-1	TRBJ1-5	NA	NA	TGCAGCGCAGATGGGCCCACTTATAGCAATCAGCCCCAGCATTTT	CSADGPTYSNQPQHF
TRBV2	TRBJ2-7	NA	NA	TGTGCCAGCAGCGACAGGAGATCCTACGAGCAGTACTTC	CASSDRRSYEQYF
TRBV5-1	TRBJ2-3	NA	NA	TGCGCCAGCAGCTCCCTGGGACAAGGCAGCTCAGATACGCAGTATTTT	CASSSLGQGSSDTQYF
TRBV11-3	TRBJ2-2	NA	NA	TGTGCCAGCAGCTTAACATCGGACACCGGGGAGCTGTTTTTT	CASSLTSDTGELFF
TRBV28	TRBJ2-5	TRBD2	NA	TGTGCCAGCAGTTTGGGAGGGGTCGGGGAGACCCAGTACTTC	CASSLGGVGETQYF
TRBV7-9	TRBJ1-1	NA	NA	TGTGCCAGCAGCTTAGAGGGGGGGCGCATGGACACTGAAGCTTTCTTT	CASSLEGGRMDTEAFF
TRBV5-1	TRBJ1-1	TRBD1	NA	TGCGCCAGCAGCAACGGTAAAGACGACAGGGGGAACACTGAAGCTTTCTTT	CASSNGKDDRGNTEAFF
TRBV28	TRBJ2-7	NA	NA	TGTGCCAGCAGTTTCATCAACTACGAGCAGTACTTC	CASSFINYEQYF
TRBV18	TRBJ1-4	TRBD1	few	TGTGCCAGTTCGGGACAGATTAATGAAAAACTGTTTTTT	CASSGQINEKLFF
TRBV6-4	TRBJ2-2	NA	few	TGTGCCAGCAGTGACTCGGAGGAGGGCATCACCGGGGAGCTGTTTTTT	CASSDSEEGITGELFF
TRBV9	TRBJ2-3	NA	NA	TGTGCCAGCAGCGTAGAGTTACTAGCAGCCACAGATACGCAGTATTTT	CASSVELLAATDTQYF
TRBV28	TRBJ2-7	NA	NA	TGTGCCAGCAGTTTTCAGGGATACGAGCAGTACTTC	CASSFQGYEQYF
TRBV2	TRBJ2-1	TRBD2	NA	TGTGCCAGCAGTGAACAGGGACTAGCCTACAATGAGCAGTTCTTC	CASSEQGLAYNEQFF
TRBV6-5	TRBJ1-2	NA	NA	TGTGCCAGCAGTTACGCTTCGACGGGTCGGGGCTACACCTTC	CASSYASTGRGYTF
TRBV2	TRBJ2-5	TRBD2	once	TGTGCCAGCAGTTCCGGGACTAGACAAGAGACCCAGTACTTC	CASSSGTRQETQYF
TRBV9	TRBJ2-2	NA	NA	TGTGCCAGCAGCGCTTACGCAGAGGTTGGGAGGGAGCTGTTTTTT	CASSAYAEVGRELFF